This T cell receptor beta chain was identified during a study of blood T cell repertoires in COVID-19. Study overall: The analysed material was cDNA or gDNA that came from T cells, B-cell-depleted T cells, or PBMCs.

CDR3 length equals 16 residues. The V and J ends lost 3 bases and 4 bases respectively, with 22 bases between them. Germline V gene data show CDR1 as SQVTM and CDR2 as ANQGSEA. In the original workflow: Cell counts per sample came from amplifying reference gene primers. This table comes from immunoSEQ multiplex PCR, and its TCRdb copy is limited to in-frame clones, with some not included. V and J calls and clone size follow that table, whereas D and trimming were derived from the DNA. The table has fewer than 110,000 clones, roughly nine tenths seen once. This chain links TRBV29-1 with TRBJ2-7; tentative D call: TRBD1 (6 bases). Specimen: peripheral blood. This clonotype originated in a human donor in a cohort sampled during active COVID-19. CDR3 amino acids: CSVDDGKGTPPYEQYF. In DNA, the CDR3 is TGCAGCGTTGATGACGGGAAAGGGACACCCCCTTACGAGCAGTACTTC.